The present entry profiles one T cell receptor (beta chain) with its context. Its antigen is not known. Germline V gene data show CDR1 as MNHNY and CDR2 as SVGAGI (reference sequence). This CDR3 is built from 16 residues. The protocol was immunoSEQ multiplex PCR, while the TCRdb copy is restricted to in-frame clones and leaves out a portion. This sample has 550,000 to 750,000 clones, with about 91% found just once. This sample is drawn from a study of shared clonotypes between healthy human individuals. The overall study: CD4 naive and memory got three plates each, CD8 naive two, CD8 memory one. Study-level points and caveats: What naive subsets generally showed was a larger estimated richness than memory subsets showed. Investigators collected only blood, and repertoires in tissues likely differ.

It was CD45RO-negative cells, positively selected for CCR7, that made up naive CD8 cells, with terminally differentiated effector memory CD45RA+ cells excluded. The TCR comes from a young man in good health. The specimen sequenced was naive CD8+ T cells sorted from blood. The rearrangement joins TRBV6-6 to TRBJ2-5; D is ambiguous. With the DNA end fitting TRBJ2-7 better, the J assignment may be wrong. DNA of the CDR3: TGTGCCAGCAGACCGTCCGGCTGGGATGGGTCGTACGAGCAGTACTTC. Protein product: CASRPSGWDGSYEQYF.